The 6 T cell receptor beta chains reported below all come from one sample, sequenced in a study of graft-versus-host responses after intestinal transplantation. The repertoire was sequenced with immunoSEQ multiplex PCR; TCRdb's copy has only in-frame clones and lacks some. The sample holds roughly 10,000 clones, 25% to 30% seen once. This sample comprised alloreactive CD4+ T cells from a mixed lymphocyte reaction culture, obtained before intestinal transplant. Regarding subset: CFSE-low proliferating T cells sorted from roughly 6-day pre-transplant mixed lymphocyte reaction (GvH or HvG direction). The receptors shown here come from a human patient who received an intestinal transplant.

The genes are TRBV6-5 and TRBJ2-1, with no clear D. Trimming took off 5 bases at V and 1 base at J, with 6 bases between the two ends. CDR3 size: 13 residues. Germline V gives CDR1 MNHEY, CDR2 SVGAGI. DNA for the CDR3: TGTGCCAGCAGTCCTCGATCCTACAATGAGCAGTTCTTC. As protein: CASSPRSYNEQFF.

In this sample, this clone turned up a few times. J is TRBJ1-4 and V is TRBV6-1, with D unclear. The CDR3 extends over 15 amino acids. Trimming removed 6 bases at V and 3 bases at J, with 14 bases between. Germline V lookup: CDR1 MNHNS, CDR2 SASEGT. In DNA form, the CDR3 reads TGTGCCAGCAGGTCCGGTCCTACGTCTAATGAAAAACTGTTTTTT. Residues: CASRSGPTSNEKLFF.

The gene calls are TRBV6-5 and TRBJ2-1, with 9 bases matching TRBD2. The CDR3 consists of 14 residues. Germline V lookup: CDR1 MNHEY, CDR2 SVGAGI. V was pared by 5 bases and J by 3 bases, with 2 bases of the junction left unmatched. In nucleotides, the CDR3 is TGTGCCAGCAGTCTTAGCGGGGGCTACAATGAGCAGTTCTTC. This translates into CASSLSGGYNEQFF.

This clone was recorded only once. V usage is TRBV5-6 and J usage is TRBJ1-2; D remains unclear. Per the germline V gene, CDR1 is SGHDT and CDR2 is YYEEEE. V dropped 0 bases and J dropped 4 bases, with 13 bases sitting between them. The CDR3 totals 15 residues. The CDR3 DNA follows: TGTGCCAGCAGCTTGGACTCCTACCCCTTCTATGGCTACACCTTC. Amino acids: CASSLDSYPFYGYTF. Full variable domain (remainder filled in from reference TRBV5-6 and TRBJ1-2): DAGVTQSPTHLIKTRGQQVTLRCSPKSGHDTVSWYQQALGQGPQFIFQYYEEEERQRGNFPDRFSGHQFPNYSSELNVNALLLGDSALYLCASSLDSYPFYGYTFGSGTRLTVV.

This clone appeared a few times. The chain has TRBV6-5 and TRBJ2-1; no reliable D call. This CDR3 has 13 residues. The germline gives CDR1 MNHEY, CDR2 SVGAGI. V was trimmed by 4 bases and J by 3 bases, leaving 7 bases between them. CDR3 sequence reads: CASSLDGYNEQFF. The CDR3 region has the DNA TGTGCCAGCAGTTTAGACGGCTACAATGAGCAGTTCTTC.

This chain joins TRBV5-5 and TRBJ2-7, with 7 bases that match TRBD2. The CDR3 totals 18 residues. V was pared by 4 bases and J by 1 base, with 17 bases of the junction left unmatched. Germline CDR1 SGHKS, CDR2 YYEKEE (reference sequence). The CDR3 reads CASSAGRLILAPSYEQYF. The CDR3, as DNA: TGTGCCAGCAGCGCGGGACGCCTAATACTAGCGCCATCCTACGAGCAGTACTTC.